The 8 T cell receptor beta chains presented below share a single source sample, sequenced in a study of blood T cell repertoires in COVID-19. The method was immunoSEQ multiplex PCR; TCRdb's version includes in-frame clones alone and lacks a portion of them. The sample records under 200,000 clones, 80% to 90% being singletons. What was sequenced was peripheral blood. The origin of the receptors is a woman in her 50s with COVID-19, enrolled during active disease.

This rearrangement joins TRBV5-1 to TRBJ2-1; D perhaps matches TRBD1 (6 bases). Between the trimmed V and J ends, which lost 0 bases and 0 bases, there was a span of 13 bases. CDR3 length: 17 amino acids. Germline V CDR1 and CDR2: SGHRS, YFSETQ. The DNA for the CDR3 is TGCGCCAGCAGCTTGGTTGGGGGCCAGAGCTCCTACAATGAGCAGTTCTTC. Amino acid sequence: CASSLVGGQSSYNEQFF.

This chain links TRBV6-5 with TRBJ2-7; 8 nucleotides match TRBD2. Germline trimming cut 6 bases from V and 2 bases from J; bases unmatched to any gene: 6. CDR3 length: 14 residues. Per germline, CDR1 MNHEY and CDR2 SVGAGI. CDR3 sequence: CASSREGSAYEQYF. The CDR3 region has the DNA TGTGCCAGCAGCCGGGAGGGTTCGGCCTACGAGCAGTACTTC.

The chain employs TRBV28 and TRBJ2-5, with a possible D match to TRBD1 (5 bases). V shed 4 bases and J shed 3 bases, with 15 bases lying between them. Germline V gene lookup returns CDR1 MDHEN and CDR2 SYDVKM. There are 15 residues in the CDR3. The CDR3 loop reads CASSSFRAFEETQYF. The CDR3 bases are TGTGCCAGCAGTTCTTTCAGGGCATTTGAAGAGACCCAGTACTTC.

The chain carries TRBV11-2 and TRBJ2-2; TRBD2 aligns across 11 bases. There are 18 residues in the CDR3. V trimming: 5 bases; J trimming: 4 bases; junction bases outside the gene matches: 12. Germline V gene data show CDR1 as SGHAT and CDR2 as FQNNGV. CDR3 in amino acids: CASSPLGSGGAGTGELFF. The CDR3 nucleotides are TGTGCCAGCAGCCCCTTGGGTAGCGGGGGGGCAGGCACCGGGGAGCTGTTTTTT.

This chain joins TRBV28 and TRBJ2-3; D remains unclear. This CDR3 has 15 residues. Trimming removed 2 bases from V and 0 bases from J, with 9 bases in between. Germline-derived CDR1 and CDR2 are MDHEN and SYDVKM. In DNA, the CDR3 is TGTGCCAGCAGTTTAGGGCAGATTAGCACAGATACGCAGTATTTT. Protein sequence: CASSLGQISTDTQYF.

The chain carries TRBV6-4 and TRBJ2-5, with D possibly matching TRBD2 (5 bases). There are 15 residues in the CDR3. Trimming left V 5 bases short and J 2 bases short, with 15 bases between. CDR1 is MRHNA, CDR2 SNTAGT, per germline. The chain's CDR3 is CASSPSGGTQETQYF. The CDR3 DNA reads TGTGCCAGCAGTCCGAGCGGAGGAACGCAAGAGACCCAGTACTTC.

This clone was detected only once. V is TRBV11-2 and J is TRBJ2-1; no clear D gene. V was pared by 3 bases and J by 4 bases, with 4 bases between. The CDR3 sequence is 12 residues long. Germline CDR1 is SGHAT and CDR2 is FQNNGV. CDR3 region: CASSLEYNEQFF. The CDR3, as DNA: TGTGCCAGCAGCTTGGAGTACAATGAGCAGTTCTTC. Variable domain in full (rest from reference TRBV11-2 and TRBJ2-1): EAGVAQSPRYKIIEKRQSVAFWCNPISGHATLYWYQQILGQGPKLLIQFQNNGVVDDSQLPKDRFSAERLKGVDSTLKIQPAKLEDSAVYLCASSLEYNEQFFGPGTRLTVL.

Points on this clone: Other DNA sequences of this sample code for an identical CDR3. The chain combines TRBV3-1 (or the pseudogene TRBV3-2) with TRBJ1-2; D is ambiguous. This CDR3 comprises 11 residues. Germline loops: CDR1 LGHDT, CDR2 YNNKEL (reference sequence). The V gene lost 5 bases and the J gene lost 5 bases, with 6 bases spanning the gap. The CDR3 DNA follows: TGTGCCAGCAGCTACAATTATGGCTACACCTTC. Translation: CASSYNYGYTF.